This T cell receptor beta chain originates from a study of OX40 agonist ivuxolimab in advanced cancers. Study context: Aged about 23 to 90 with a mean of 60 years, they were 75% to 85% male. General observations from the study: Nonresponders included some who also had low normalized T-cell clonal expansion.

To note about this clone: Its specificity is unknown.

The CDR3 has 15 residues. Germline V gene sequence: CDR1 LGHNA, CDR2 YSLEER. Deletions cut 1 base from V and 4 bases from J, with 13 bases between. Assay used: immunoSEQ multiplex PCR; TCRdb lists only in-frame clones, some missing. The sample shows 35,000 to 45,000 clones, about 86% of them seen only once. The genes are TRBV4-3 and TRBJ1-2; unclear D gene. The receptor comes from an adult with an advanced solid tumor such as melanoma, head and neck, liver or kidney cancer. Sample: CD4+ or CD8+ T cells sorted from blood, taken in a trial of the OX40 agonist ivuxolimab. This chain's CDR3 is CASSQGRPPIYGYTF. The CDR3 DNA reads TGCGCCAGCAGCCAAGGCAGACCACCGATCTATGGCTACACCTTC.